This TCR beta chain emerged from a study of early stage breast cancer tumors. Overall study results and limits: Tumors had around 2.3-fold higher T cell density than normal breast. Blood repertoires resembled normal breast more than tumor. Functional markers like CD4, CD8 and FOXP3 were missed in bulk sequencing.

CDR1 is SGHRS and CDR2 is YFSETQ in the germline V gene. This CDR3 has 16 amino acids. Deletions cut 3 bases from V and 1 base from J, with 15 bases between. Points on this clone: No antigen is known for it.

Sequencing was performed with immunoSEQ multiplex PCR; in TCRdb, only in-frame clones are kept and a portion is missing. In the table there are about 46,000 clones, roughly 78% of which are singletons. This TCR was sampled from a person between 35 and 49 years old with breast cancer. The J gene is TRBJ2-3, the V gene TRBV5-1, with D perhaps TRBD2 (7 bases). The material sequenced was blood. As DNA, the CDR3 is TGCGCCAGCAGCTGGGGGGCTAGCGGTGGCACAGATACGCAGTATTTT. Protein: CASSWGASGGTDTQYF.